The table lists the clone carrying this T cell receptor (beta chain) with a few counts. TCRdb re-called the reads through MiXCR, storing one row per CDR3 protein. Found here are more than 150,000 distinct CDR3 sequences, approximately 17% of them singletons; the top ten hold approximately 19%. This sample is drawn from a study of T cell repertoires in cytomegalovirus infection. CDR3 length: 15 amino acids. Germline V gives CDR1 MDHEN, CDR2 SYDVKM. V was shortened by 7 bases and J by 10 bases, with 20 bases between the two germline ends. The chain carries TRBV28 and TRBJ1-6; D possibly corresponds to TRBD1 (5 bases). The sample taken for sequencing was CD8+ T cells from PBMCs. This receptor was identified in a human donor in good health (CMV status not recorded). Some clones in this sample may be carry-over from other donors' samples. For the CDR3, the DNA is TGTGCCAGCACTCCCGACGCGGGCTGGGGGTCACCCCTCCACTTT. It yields the protein CASTPDAGWGSPLHF.